This record concerns one T cell receptor (beta chain) sequence. Antigen specificity is unknown. The PCR had 60 Vbeta and 13 Jbeta primers. Produced via immunoSEQ multiplex PCR; TCRdb's table is partial and in-frame only. Among about 210,000 clones listed, around 78% were seen once. This record comes from a study of cytomegalovirus exposure and HLA in healthy donors. Broader study findings: Later on, a genetic analysis was performed. It linked a missense variant in DCLRE1C with V- and J-gene trimming of TCR beta. The study put 150 to 200 TCR beta chains on its list as cytomegalovirus-associated. CMV antigen specificity of three CMV-associated chains was confirmed in vitro.

This TCR derives from a young woman in good health and CMV-seropositive. Source material: PBMCs.

The CDR3 DNA reads as TGTGCCAGCAGCCAGGGCGGGCTTAAACCTGAAGCTTTCTTT. The encoded protein is CASSQGGLKPEAFF. V is TRBV4-2 and J is TRBJ1-1, with D uncertain. V was cut by 3 bases and J by 6 bases, with 14 bases left in between. The germline gives CDR1 LGHNA, CDR2 YNFKEQ. The CDR3 sequence is 14 residues long.